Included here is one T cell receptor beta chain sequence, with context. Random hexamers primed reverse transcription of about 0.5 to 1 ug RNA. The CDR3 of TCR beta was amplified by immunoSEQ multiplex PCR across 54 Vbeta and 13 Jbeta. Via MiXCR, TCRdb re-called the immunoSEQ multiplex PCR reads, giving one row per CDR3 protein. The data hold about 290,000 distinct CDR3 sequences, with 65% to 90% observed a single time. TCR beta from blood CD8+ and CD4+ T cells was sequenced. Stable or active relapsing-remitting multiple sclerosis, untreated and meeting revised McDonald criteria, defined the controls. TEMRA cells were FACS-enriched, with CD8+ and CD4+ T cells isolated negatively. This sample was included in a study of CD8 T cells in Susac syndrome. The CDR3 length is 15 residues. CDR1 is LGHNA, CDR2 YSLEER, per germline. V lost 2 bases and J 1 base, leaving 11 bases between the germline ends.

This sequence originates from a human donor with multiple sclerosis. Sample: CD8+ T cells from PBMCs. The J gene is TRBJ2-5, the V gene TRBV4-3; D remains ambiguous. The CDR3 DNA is TGCGCCAGCAGCCAAATCTGGGCAGCCCAAGAGACCCAGTACTTC. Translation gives CASSQIWAAQETQYF.